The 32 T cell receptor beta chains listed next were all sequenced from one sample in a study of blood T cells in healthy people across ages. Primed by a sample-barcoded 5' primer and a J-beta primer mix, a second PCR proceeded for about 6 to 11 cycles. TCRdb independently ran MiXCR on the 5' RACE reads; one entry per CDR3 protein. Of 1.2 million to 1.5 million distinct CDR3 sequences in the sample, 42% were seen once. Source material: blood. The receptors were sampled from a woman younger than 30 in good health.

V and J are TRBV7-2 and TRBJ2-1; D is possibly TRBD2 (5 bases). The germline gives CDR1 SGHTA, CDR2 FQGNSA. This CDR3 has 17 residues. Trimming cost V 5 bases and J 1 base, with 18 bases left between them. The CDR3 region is CASSPPRWEPSYNEQFF. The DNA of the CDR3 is TGTGCCAGCAGCCCCCCAAGGTGGGAGCCTTCCTACAATGAGCAGTTCTTC.

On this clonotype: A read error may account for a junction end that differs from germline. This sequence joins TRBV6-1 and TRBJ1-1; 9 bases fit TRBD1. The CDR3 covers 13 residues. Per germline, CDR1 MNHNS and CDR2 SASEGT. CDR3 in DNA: TGTGCCAGCAGCAGAACAGGGGGCACTGGAGCTTTCTTT. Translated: CASSRTGGTGAFF.

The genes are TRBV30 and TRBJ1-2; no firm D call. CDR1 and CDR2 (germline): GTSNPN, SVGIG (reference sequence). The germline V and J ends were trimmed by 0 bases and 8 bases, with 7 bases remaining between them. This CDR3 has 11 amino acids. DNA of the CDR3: TGTGCCTGGAGTGTATTCCGGGGCTACACCTTC. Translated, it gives CAWSVFRGYTF. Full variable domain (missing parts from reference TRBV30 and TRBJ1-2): SQTIHQWPATLVQPVGSPLSLECTVEGTSNPNLYWYRQAAGRGLQLLFYSVGIGQISSEVPQNLSASRPQDRQFILSSKKLLLSDSGFYLCAWSVFRGYTFGSGTRLTVV.

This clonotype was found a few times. The CDR3 loop reads CASSTDRDSYEQYF. The CDR3 nucleotides read TGTGCCAGCAGTACAGACAGGGATTCATACGAGCAGTACTTC. The chain employs TRBV6-1 and TRBJ2-4, with 7 bases lining up with TRBD1. The J call may be faulty, since TRBJ2-7 better matches the DNA end. Germline CDR1 reads MNHNS; CDR2 reads SASEGT. The CDR3 has 14 amino acids.

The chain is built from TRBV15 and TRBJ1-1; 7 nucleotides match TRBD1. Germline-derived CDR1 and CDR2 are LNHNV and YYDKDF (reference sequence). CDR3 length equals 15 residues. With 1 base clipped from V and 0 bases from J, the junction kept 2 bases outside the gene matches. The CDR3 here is CATSRVTGVNTEAFF. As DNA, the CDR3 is TGTGCCACCAGCAGAGTTACAGGGGTGAACACTGAAGCTTTCTTT.

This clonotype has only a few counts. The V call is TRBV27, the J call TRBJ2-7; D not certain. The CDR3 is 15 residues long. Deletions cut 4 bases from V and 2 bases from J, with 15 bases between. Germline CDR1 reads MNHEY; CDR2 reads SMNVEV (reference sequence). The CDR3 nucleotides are TGTGCCAGCAGTTCCCCCCTGATGGGAACCTACGAGCAGTACTTC. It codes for CASSSPLMGTYEQYF.

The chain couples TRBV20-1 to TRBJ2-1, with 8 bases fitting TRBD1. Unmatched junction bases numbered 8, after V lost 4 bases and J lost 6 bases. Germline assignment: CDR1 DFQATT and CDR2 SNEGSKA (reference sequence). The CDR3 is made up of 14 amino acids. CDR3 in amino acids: CSATRGPPLNEQFF. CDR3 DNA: TGCAGTGCTACCAGGGGGCCCCCCCTCAATGAGCAGTTCTTC.

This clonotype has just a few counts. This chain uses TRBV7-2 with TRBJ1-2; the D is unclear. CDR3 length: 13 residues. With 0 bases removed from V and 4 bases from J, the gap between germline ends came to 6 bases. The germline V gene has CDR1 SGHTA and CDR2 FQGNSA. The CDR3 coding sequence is TGTGCCAGCAGCTTAGCAGTCCTCTATGGCTACACCTTC. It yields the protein CASSLAVLYGYTF.

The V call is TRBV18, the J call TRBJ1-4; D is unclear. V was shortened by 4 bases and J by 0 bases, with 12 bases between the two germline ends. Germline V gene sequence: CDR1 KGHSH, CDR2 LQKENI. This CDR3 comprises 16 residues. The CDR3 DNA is TGTGCCAGCTCACTATCTGGGATTGCAACTAATGAAAAACTGTTTTTT. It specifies CASSLSGIATNEKLFF.

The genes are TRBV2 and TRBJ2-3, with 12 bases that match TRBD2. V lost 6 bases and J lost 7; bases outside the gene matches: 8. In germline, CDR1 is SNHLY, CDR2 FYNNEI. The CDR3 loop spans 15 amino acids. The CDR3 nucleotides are TGTGCCAGCAGCCTGACTAGCGGGGGTTTGAATACGCAGTATTTT. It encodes CASSLTSGGLNTQYF. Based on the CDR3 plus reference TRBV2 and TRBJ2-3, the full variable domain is EPEVTQTPSHQVTQMGQEVILRCVPISNHLYFYWYRQILGQKVEFLVSFYNNEISEKSEIFDDQFSVERPDGSNFTLKIRSTKLEDSAMYFCASSLTSGGLNTQYFGPGTRLTVL.

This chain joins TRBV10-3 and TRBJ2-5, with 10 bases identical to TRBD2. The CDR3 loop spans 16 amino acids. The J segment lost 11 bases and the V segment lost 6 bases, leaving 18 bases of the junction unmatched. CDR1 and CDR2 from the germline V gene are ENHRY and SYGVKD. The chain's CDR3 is CAIRGLGELAGLVQYF. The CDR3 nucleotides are TGTGCCATCAGGGGACTTGGGGAACTAGCGGGATTAGTGCAGTACTTC.

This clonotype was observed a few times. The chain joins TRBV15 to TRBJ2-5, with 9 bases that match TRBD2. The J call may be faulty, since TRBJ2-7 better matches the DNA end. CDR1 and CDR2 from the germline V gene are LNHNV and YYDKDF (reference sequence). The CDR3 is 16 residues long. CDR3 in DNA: TGTGCCACCAGCAGAGATAGTAGCGGGAGTTGGGTCGAGCAGTACTTC. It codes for CATSRDSSGSWVEQYF.

The CDR3 loop is CAMGGAWTEAFF. In DNA, the CDR3 is TGTGCCATGGGGGGCGCGTGGACTGAAGCTTTCTTT. This chain connects TRBV10-3 to TRBJ1-1; a possible D gene is TRBD1 (6 bases). The V gene's germline CDR1 is ENHRY and CDR2 SYGVKD. V was shortened by 9 bases and J by 5 bases, with 13 bases between the two germline ends. The CDR3 sequence is 12 residues long.

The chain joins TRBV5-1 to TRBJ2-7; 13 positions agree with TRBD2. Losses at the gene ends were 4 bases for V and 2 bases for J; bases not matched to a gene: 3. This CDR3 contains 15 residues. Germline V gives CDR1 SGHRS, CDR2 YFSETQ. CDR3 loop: CASSNGLAGAYEQYF. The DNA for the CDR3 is TGCGCCAGCAGCAACGGACTAGCGGGAGCCTACGAGCAGTACTTC.

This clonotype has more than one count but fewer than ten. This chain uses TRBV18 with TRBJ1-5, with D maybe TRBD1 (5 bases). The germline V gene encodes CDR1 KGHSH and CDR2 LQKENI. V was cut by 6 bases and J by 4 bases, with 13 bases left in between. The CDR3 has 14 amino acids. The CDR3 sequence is CASSQGTENQPQHF. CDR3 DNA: TGTGCCAGCTCCCAAGGGACTGAGAATCAGCCCCAGCATTTT. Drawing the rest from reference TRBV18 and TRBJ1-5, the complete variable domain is NAGVMQNPRHLVRRRGQEARLRCSPMKGHSHVYWYRQLPEEGLKFMVYLQKENIIDESGMPKERFSAEFPKEGPSILRIQQVVRGDSAAYFCASSQGTENQPQHFGDGTRLSIL.

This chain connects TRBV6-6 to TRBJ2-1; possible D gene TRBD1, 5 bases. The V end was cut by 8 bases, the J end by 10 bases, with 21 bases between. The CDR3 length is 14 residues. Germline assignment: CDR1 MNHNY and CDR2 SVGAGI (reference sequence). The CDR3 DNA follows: TGTGCCAGCGGTACAGGCCTTAACTCCTACGAGCAGTTCTTC. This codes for CASGTGLNSYEQFF.

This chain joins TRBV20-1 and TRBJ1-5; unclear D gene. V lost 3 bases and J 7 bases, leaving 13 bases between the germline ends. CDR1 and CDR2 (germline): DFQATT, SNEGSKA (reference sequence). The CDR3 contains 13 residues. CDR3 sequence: CSASSPAEQPQHF. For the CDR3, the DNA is TGCAGTGCTAGTAGCCCGGCTGAGCAGCCCCAGCATTTT.

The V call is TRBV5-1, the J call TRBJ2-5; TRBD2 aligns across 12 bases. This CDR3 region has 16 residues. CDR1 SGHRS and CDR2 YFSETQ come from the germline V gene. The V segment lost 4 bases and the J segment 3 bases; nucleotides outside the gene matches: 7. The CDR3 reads CASSLPLAGGEETQYF. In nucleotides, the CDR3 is TGCGCCAGCAGCCTCCCCCTAGCGGGAGGGGAAGAGACCCAGTACTTC.

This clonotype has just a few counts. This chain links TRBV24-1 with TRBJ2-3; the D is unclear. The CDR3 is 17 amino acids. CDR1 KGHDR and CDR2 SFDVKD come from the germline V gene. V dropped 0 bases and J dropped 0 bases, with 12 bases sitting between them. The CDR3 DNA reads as TGTGCCACCAGTGATTTGAAGGGCCCGACTAGCACAGATACGCAGTATTTT. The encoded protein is CATSDLKGPTSTDTQYF.

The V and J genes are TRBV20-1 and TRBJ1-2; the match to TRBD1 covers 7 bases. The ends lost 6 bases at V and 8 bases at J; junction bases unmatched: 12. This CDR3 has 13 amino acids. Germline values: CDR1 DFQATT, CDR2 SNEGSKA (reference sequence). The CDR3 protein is CSAPERQGGGYTF. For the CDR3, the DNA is TGCAGTGCGCCCGAACGACAGGGCGGGGGCTACACCTTC.

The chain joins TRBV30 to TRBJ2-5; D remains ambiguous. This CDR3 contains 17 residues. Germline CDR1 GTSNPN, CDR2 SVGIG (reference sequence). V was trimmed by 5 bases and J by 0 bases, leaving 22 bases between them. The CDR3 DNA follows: TGTGCCTGGCAAAGGACGTTTTTCACCCTGTACCAAGAGACCCAGTACTTC. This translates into CAWQRTFFTLYQETQYF.

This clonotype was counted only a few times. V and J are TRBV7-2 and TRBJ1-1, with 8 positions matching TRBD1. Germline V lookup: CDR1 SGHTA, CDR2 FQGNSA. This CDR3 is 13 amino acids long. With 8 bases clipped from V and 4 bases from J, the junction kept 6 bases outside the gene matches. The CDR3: CASADRGSTEAFF. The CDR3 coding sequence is TGTGCCAGCGCAGACAGGGGAAGCACTGAAGCTTTCTTT. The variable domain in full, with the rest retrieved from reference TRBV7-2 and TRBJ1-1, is GAGVSQSPSNKVTEKGKDVELRCDPISGHTALYWYRQSLGQGLEFLIYFQGNSAPDKSGLPSDRFSAERTGGSVSTLTIQRTQQEDSAVYLCASADRGSTEAFFGQGTRLTVV.

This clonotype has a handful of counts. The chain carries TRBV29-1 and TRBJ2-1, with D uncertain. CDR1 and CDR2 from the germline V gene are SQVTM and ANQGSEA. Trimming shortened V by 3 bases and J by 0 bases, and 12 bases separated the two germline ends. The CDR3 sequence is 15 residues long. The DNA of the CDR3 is TGCAGCGTTGACTGGGCGACGAGCTCCTACAATGAGCAGTTCTTC. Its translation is CSVDWATSSYNEQFF.

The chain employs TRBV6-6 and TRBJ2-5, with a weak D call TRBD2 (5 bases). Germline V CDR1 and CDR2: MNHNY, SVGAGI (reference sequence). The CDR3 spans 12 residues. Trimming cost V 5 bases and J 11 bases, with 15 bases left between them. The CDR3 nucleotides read TGTGCCAGCAGTACTACTAGTTTTGAGCAGTACTTC. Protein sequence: CASSTTSFEQYF.

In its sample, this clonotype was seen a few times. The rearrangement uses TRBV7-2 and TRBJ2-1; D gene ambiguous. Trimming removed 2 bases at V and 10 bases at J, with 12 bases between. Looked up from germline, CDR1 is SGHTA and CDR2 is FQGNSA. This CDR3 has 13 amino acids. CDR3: CASSLPLAVEQFF. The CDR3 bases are TGTGCCAGCAGCTTACCTCTTGCGGTAGAGCAGTTCTTC.

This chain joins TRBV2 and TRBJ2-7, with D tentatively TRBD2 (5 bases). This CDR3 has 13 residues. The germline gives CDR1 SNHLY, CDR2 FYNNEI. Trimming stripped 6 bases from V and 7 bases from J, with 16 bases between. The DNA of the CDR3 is TGTGCCAGCAGCCTGCGAACGGGATGGGAGCAGTACTTC. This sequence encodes CASSLRTGWEQYF.

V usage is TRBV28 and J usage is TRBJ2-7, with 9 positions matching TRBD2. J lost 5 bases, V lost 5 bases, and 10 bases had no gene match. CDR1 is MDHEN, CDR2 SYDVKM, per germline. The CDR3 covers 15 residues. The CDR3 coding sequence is TGTGCCAGCAGTACCCCAAGCGGGGGGTTCAACGAGCAGTACTTC. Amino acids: CASSTPSGGFNEQYF.

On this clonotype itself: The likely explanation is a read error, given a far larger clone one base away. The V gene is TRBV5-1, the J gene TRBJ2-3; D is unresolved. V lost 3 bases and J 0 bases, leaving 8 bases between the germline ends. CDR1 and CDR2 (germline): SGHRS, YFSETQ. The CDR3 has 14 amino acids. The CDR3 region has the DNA TGCGCCAGCAGCTCCGTGACTAGCACAGATACGCAGTATTTT. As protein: CASSSVTSTDTQYF. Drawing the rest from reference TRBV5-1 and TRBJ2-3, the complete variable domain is KAGVTQTPRYLIKTRGQQVTLSCSPISGHRSVSWYQQTPGQGLQFLFEYFSETQRNKGNFPGRFSGRQFSNSRSEMNVSTLELGDSALYLCASSSVTSTDTQYFGPGTRLTVL.

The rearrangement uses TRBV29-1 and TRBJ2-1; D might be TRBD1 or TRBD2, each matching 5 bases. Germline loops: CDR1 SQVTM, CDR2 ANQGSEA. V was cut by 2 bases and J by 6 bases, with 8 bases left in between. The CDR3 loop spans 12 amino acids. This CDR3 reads CSVEYGGNEQFF. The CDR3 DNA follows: TGCAGCGTTGAATATGGGGGCAATGAGCAGTTCTTC.

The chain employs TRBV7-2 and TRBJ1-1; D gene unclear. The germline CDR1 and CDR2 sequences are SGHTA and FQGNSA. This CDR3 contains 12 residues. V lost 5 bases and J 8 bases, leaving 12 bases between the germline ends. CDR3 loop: CASSRMGREAFF. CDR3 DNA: TGTGCCAGCAGCCGGATGGGCAGGGAAGCTTTCTTT.

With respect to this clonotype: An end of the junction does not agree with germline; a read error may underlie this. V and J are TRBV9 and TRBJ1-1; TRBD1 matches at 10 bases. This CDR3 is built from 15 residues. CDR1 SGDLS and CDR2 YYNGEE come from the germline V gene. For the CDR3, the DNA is TGTGCCGGCAGCCCCGGGACAGGGGAGAGCACTGAAGCTTTCTTT. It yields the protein CAGSPGTGESTEAFF. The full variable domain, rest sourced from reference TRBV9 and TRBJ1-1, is DSGVTQTPKHLITATGQRVTLRCSPRSGDLSVYWYQQSLDQGLQFLIQYYNGEERAKGNILERFSAQQFPDLHSELNLSSLELGDSALYFCAGSPGTGESTEAFFGQGTRLTVV.

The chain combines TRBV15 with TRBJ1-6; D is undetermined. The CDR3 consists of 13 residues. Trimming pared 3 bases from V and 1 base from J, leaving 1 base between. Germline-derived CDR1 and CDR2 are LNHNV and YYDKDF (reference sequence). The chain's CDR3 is CATSRSYNSPLHF. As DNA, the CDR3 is TGTGCCACCAGCAGGTCCTATAATTCACCCCTCCACTTT.